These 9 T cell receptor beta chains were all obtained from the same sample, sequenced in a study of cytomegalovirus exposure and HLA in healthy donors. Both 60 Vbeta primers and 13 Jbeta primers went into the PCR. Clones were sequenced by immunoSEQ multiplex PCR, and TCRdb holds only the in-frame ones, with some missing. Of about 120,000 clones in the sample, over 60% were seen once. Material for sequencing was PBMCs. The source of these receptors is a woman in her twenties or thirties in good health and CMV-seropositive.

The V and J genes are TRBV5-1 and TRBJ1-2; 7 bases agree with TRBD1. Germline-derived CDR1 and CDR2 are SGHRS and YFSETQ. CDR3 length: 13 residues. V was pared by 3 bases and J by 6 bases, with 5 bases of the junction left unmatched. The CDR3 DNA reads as TGCGCCAGCAGCTCCGACAGGGTAAATGGCTACACCTTC. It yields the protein CASSSDRVNGYTF. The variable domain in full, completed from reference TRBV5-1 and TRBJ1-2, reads KAGVTQTPRYLIKTRGQQVTLSCSPISGHRSVSWYQQTPGQGLQFLFEYFSETQRNKGNFPGRFSGRQFSNSRSEMNVSTLELGDSALYLCASSSDRVNGYTFGSGTRLTVV.

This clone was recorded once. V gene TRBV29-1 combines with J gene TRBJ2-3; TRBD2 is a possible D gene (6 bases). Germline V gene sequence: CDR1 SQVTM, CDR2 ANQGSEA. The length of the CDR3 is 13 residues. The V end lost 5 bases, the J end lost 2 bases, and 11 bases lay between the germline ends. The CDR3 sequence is CSVWWGDTDTQYF. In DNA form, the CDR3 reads TGCAGCGTTTGGTGGGGGGACACAGATACGCAGTATTTT.

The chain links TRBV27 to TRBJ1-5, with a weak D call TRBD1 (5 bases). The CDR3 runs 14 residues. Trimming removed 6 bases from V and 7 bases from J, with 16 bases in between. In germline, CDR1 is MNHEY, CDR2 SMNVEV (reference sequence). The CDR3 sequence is CASSLNRGSQPQHF. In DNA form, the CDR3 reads TGTGCCAGCAGCCTCAATCGGGGGAGCCAGCCCCAGCATTTT.

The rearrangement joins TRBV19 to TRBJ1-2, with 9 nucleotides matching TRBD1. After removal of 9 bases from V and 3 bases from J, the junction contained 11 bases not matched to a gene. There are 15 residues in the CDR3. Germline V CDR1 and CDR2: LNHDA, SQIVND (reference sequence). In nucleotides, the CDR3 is TGTGCCAGCAGCAACCAGGACAGGGGCCACTATGGCTACACCTTC. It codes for CASSNQDRGHYGYTF.

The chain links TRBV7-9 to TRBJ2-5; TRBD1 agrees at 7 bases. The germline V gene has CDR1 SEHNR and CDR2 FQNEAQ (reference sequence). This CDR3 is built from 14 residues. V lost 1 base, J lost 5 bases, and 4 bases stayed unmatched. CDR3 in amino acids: CASSLGGGDETQYF. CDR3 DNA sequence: TGTGCCAGCAGCTTAGGAGGGGGCGACGAGACCCAGTACTTC.

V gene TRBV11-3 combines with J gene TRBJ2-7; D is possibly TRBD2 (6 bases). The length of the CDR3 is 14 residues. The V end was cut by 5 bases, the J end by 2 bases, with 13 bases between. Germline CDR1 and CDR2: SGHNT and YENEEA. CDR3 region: CASSPGDRTYEQYF. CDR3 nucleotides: TGTGCCAGCAGCCCGGGGGACCGGACCTACGAGCAGTACTTC. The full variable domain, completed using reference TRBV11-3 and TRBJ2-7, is EAGVVQSPRYKIIEKKQPVAFWCNPISGHNTLYWYLQNLGQGPELLIRYENEEAVDDSQLPKDRFSAERLKGVDSTLKIQPAELGDSAVYLCASSPGDRTYEQYFGPGTRLTVT.

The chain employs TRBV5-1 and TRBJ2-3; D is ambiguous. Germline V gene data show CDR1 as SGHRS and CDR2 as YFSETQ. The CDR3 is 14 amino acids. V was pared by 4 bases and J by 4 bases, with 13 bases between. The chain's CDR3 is CASSPTGWADTQYF. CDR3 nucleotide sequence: TGCGCCAGCAGCCCAACGGGTTGGGCAGATACGCAGTATTTT. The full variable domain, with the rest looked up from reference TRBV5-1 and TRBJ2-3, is KAGVTQTPRYLIKTRGQQVTLSCSPISGHRSVSWYQQTPGQGLQFLFEYFSETQRNKGNFPGRFSGRQFSNSRSEMNVSTLELGDSALYLCASSPTGWADTQYFGPGTRLTVL.

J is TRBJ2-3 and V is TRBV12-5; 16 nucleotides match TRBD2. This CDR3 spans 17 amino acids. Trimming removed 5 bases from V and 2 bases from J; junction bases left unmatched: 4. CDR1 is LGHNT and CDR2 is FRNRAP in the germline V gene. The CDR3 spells CASGPGLAGGFTDTQYF. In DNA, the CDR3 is TGTGCTAGTGGTCCGGGACTAGCGGGGGGGTTCACAGATACGCAGTATTTT. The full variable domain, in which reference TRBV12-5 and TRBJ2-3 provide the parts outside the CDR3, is DARVTQTPRHKVTEMGQEVTMRCQPILGHNTVFWYRQTMMQGLELLAYFRNRAPLDDSGMPKDRFSAEMPDATLATLKIQPSEPRDSAVYFCASGPGLAGGFTDTQYFGPGTRLTVL.

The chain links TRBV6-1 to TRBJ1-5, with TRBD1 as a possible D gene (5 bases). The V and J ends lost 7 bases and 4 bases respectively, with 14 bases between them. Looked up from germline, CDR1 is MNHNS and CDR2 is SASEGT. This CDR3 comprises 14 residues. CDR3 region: CASMSIGVNQPQHF. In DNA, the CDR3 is TGTGCCAGCATGTCTATAGGGGTAAATCAGCCCCAGCATTTT.